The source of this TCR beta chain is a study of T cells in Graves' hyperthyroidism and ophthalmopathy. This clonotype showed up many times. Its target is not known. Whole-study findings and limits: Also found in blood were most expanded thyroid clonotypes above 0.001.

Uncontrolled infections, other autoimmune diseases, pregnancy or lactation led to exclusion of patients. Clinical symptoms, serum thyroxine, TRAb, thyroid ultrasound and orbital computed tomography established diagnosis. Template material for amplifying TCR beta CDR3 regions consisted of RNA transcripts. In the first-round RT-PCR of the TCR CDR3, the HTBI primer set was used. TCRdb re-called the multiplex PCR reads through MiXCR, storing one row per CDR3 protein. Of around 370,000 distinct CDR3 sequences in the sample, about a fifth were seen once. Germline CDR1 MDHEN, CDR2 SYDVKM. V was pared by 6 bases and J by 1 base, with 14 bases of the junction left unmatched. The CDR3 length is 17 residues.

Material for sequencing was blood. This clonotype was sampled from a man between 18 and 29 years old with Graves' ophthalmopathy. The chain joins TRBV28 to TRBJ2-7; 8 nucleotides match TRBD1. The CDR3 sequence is CASRPTGGDRKSYEQYF. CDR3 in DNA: TGTGCCAGCAGGCCCACAGGGGGAGACAGGAAGTCCTACGAGCAGTACTTC.